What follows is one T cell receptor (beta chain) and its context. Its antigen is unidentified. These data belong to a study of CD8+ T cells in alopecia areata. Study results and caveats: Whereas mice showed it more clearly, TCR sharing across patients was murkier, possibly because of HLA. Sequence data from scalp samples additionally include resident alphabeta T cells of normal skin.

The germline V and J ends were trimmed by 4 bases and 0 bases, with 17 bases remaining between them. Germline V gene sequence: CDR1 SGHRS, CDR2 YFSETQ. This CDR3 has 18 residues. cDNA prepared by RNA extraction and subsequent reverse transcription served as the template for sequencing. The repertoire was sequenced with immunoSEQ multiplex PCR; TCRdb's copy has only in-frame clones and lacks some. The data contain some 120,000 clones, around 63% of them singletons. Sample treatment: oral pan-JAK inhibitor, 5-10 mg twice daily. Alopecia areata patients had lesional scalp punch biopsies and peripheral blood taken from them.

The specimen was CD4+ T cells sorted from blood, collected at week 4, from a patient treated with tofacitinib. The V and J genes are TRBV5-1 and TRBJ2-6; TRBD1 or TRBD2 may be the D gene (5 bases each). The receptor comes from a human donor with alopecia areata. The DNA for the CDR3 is TGCGCCAGCAGCGTGGCCGGGACGGGGAGCTCTGGGGCCAACGTCCTGACTTTC. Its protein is CASSVAGTGSSGANVLTF.